A selection of T cell receptor beta chains follows, all from one sample in a study of blood T cell repertoires in COVID-19. Sequencing used immunoSEQ multiplex PCR; TCRdb keeps in-frame clones, though not all of them. The sample holds some 170,000 clones; roughly four fifths are singletons and the top ten take roughly 10%. The sample taken for sequencing was peripheral blood. The receptors stem from a human donor in a cohort sampled during active COVID-19. Both conserved end residues are part of each CDR3. D genes are given only for firm matches. The listing skips clone size in some rows; elsewhere it reads once, few, many or a size class.

j_gene	d_gene	len	v_gene	abundance	CDR3aa	CDR3nt
TRBJ2-3	TRBD2	15	TRBV19	NA	CASKKLAPDTDTQYF	TGTGCCAGTAAAAAACTAGCGCCTGACACAGATACGCAGTATTTT
TRBJ2-1	TRBD2	16	TRBV6-2/TRBV6-3	few	CASSDPGRTRVGEQFF	TGTGCCAGCAGTGACCCGGGTCGGACTAGGGTAGGTGAGCAGTTCTTC
TRBJ1-6	NA	12	TRBV3-1/TRBV3-2	NA	CASSQVDSPLHF	TGTGCCAGCAGCCAAGTCGATTCACCCCTCCACTTT
TRBJ2-7	NA	14	TRBV2	NA	CASSESVSSYEQYF	TGTGCCAGCAGTGAGTCTGTGAGCTCCTACGAGCAGTACTTC
TRBJ2-1	NA	10	TRBV27	NA	CASGGNEQFF	TGTGCCTCCGGGGGAAATGAGCAGTTCTTC
TRBJ2-2	TRBD2	16	TRBV5-1	NA	CASSSLLAGGTGELFF	TGCGCCAGCAGCTCCCTCCTAGCGGGAGGAACCGGGGAGCTGTTTTTT
TRBJ2-2	TRBD1	16	TRBV24-1	NA	CATSDLGTGATGELFF	TGTGCCACCAGTGATTTGGGGACAGGGGCCACCGGGGAGCTGTTTTTT
TRBJ1-1	TRBD1	17	TRBV7-9	NA	CASSPPWQGAMNTEAFF	TGTGCCAGCAGCCCACCGTGGCAGGGGGCTATGAACACTGAAGCTTTCTTT
TRBJ2-1	NA	13	TRBV11-3	once	CASSDMRYNEQFF	TGTGCCAGCTCCGATATGAGATACAATGAGCAGTTCTTC
TRBJ2-3	TRBD2	16	TRBV3-1/TRBV3-2	NA	CASSQELAASTDTQYF	TGTGCCAGCAGCCAAGAACTAGCGGCCAGCACAGATACGCAGTATTTT
TRBJ1-2	NA	14	TRBV7-2	NA	CASSLEAGVLGYTF	TGTGCCAGCAGCTTAGAGGCAGGGGTTCTTGGCTACACCTTC
TRBJ2-7	NA	12	TRBV3-1/TRBV3-2	few	CASSPTGYEQYF	TGTGCCAGCAGCCCGACGGGGTACGAGCAGTACTTC
TRBJ1-3	TRBD1	14	TRBV19	once	CAVRDRNSGNTIYF	TGTGCCGTACGGGACAGGAACTCTGGAAACACCATATATTTT
TRBJ1-2	TRBD1	14	TRBV6-5	NA	CASGRQGANYGYTF	TGTGCCAGCGGGCGACAGGGGGCTAACTATGGCTACACCTTC
TRBJ2-7	NA	14	TRBV9	NA	CASSERTVPYEQYF	TGTGCCAGCAGCGAAAGGACAGTCCCTTACGAGCAGTACTTC
TRBJ1-5	TRBD1	15	TRBV6-6	NA	CASSYPGTADQPQHF	TGTGCCAGCAGTTATCCCGGGACAGCGGATCAGCCCCAGCATTTT
TRBJ1-3	TRBD1	19	TRBV28	NA	CASSLVSWTGAASGNTIYF	TGTGCCAGCAGTTTAGTGAGCTGGACAGGGGCGGCCTCTGGAAACACCATATATTTT
TRBJ2-1	TRBD1	11	TRBV30	NA	CACWTGDEQFF	TGTGCCTGTTGGACAGGCGATGAGCAGTTCTTC
TRBJ2-7	TRBD1	17	TRBV6-1	NA	CASSALFSGTGEGEQYF	TGTGCCAGCAGTGCTTTGTTTTCCGGGACAGGAGAAGGCGAGCAGTACTTC
TRBJ2-3	NA	14	TRBV3-1/TRBV3-2	NA	CASSLGLQGDTQYF	TGTGCCAGCAGCCTGGGACTCCAGGGAGATACGCAGTATTTT
TRBJ1-2	NA	13	TRBV30	NA	CAWSVHNVYGYTF	TGTGCCTGGAGTGTACATAACGTCTATGGCTACACCTTC
TRBJ2-3	TRBD2	22	TRBV9	NA	CASSVVPYLGVLAGGPGDTQYF	TGTGCCAGCAGCGTTGTACCTTACCTCGGGGTCCTAGCGGGAGGGCCCGGAGATACGCAGTATTTT
TRBJ2-5	NA	12	TRBV28	NA	CASSPGRGTQYF	TGTGCCAGCAGTCCGGGCCGGGGGACCCAGTACTTC
TRBJ2-7	TRBD1	13	TRBV2	NA	CASSRDRGYEQYF	TGTGCCAGCAGTCGGGACAGGGGCTACGAGCAGTACTTC
TRBJ1-6	NA	17	TRBV4-3	NA	CASSQDSAGPSYAPLHF	TGCGCCAGCAGCCAAGACTCGGCAGGTCCAAGCTATGCACCCCTCCACTTT
TRBJ2-7	NA	15	TRBV12-2	NA	CARHPFGQGAREQYF	NA
TRBJ1-1	TRBD1	16	TRBV9	NA	CASSVGQGTLNTEAFF	TGTGCCAGCAGCGTAGGACAGGGTACCTTGAACACTGAAGCTTTCTTT
TRBJ2-5	TRBD2	16	TRBV3-1/TRBV3-2	NA	CASSLTSGGGQGTQYF	TGTGCCAGCAGCCTGACTAGCGGCGGAGGCCAAGGGACCCAGTACTTC
TRBJ2-1	TRBD1	14	TRBV18	few	CASSPGTGVNEQFF	TGTGCCAGCTCACCAGGGACAGGGGTCAATGAGCAGTTCTTC
TRBJ2-2	NA	14	TRBV7-3	NA	CASSLSTEYGELFF	TGTGCCAGCAGCTTATCAACAGAGTACGGGGAGCTGTTTTTT
TRBJ2-5	TRBD2	12	TRBV29-1	NA	CSYSRGGETQYF	TGCAGCTACTCCCGGGGAGGGGAGACCCAGTACTTC
TRBJ1-3	TRBD1	15	TRBV3-1/TRBV3-2	NA	CASSPGTGSGNTIYF	TGTGCCAGCAGCCCCGGGACAGGGTCCGGAAACACCATATATTTT
TRBJ2-7	TRBD1	16	TRBV9	NA	CASSSGPGQATYEQYF	TGTGCCAGCAGCTCAGGCCCTGGACAGGCTACTTACGAGCAGTACTTC
TRBJ2-2	NA	11	TRBV2	few	CASRETGELFF	TGTGCCAGCAGAGAGACCGGGGAGCTGTTTTTT
TRBJ2-7	TRBD2	16	TRBV11-1	once	CASSLTLAGGAHEQYF	TGTGCCAGCAGCTTGACTTTAGCGGGAGGAGCCCACGAGCAGTACTTC
TRBJ2-5	NA	15	TRBV11-3	NA	CASSPGGRYQETQYF	TGTGCCAGCAGCCCTGGGGGGAGGTACCAAGAGACCCAGTACTTC
TRBJ1-3	NA	12	TRBV10-3	NA	CATFAGGNTIYF	TGTGCCACGTTCGCGGGTGGAAACACCATATATTTT
TRBJ2-7	NA	15	TRBV4-3	NA	CASSQGGAGIYEQYF	TGCGCCAGCAGCCAAGGAGGAGCCGGGATCTACGAGCAGTACTTC
TRBJ1-2	TRBD1	13	TRBV13	NA	CASSQDRGYGYTF	TGTGCCAGCAGCCAGGACAGGGGATATGGCTACACCTTC
TRBJ2-7	TRBD1	16	TRBV4-1	NA	CASSQGAGTGPYEQYF	TGCGCCAGCAGCCAGGGGGCCGGGACAGGGCCCTACGAGCAGTACTTC
TRBJ1-1	NA	12	TRBV30	NA	CAWTGLDTEAFF	TGTGCCTGGACAGGTTTGGACACTGAAGCTTTCTTT
TRBJ1-2	NA	14	TRBV2	once	CASSEAWGVRGYTF	TGTGCCAGCAGTGAAGCTTGGGGGGTCCGCGGCTACACCTTC
TRBJ2-1	TRBD2	15	TRBV20-1	NA	CSASGAGGGVNEQFF	TGCAGTGCTAGTGGAGCGGGAGGAGGGGTCAATGAGCAGTTCTTC
TRBJ1-1	NA	14	TRBV18	NA	CASSPIHRNTEAFF	TGTGCCAGCTCACCGATACACAGGAACACTGAAGCTTTCTTT
TRBJ2-3	NA	13	TRBV27	NA	CASGGGHTDTQYF	TGTGCCAGCGGGGGGGGGCACACAGATACGCAGTATTTT
TRBJ1-2	NA	14	TRBV27	NA	CASSLAGTNYGYTF	TGTGCCAGCAGTTTGGCAGGCACTAACTATGGCTACACCTTC
TRBJ2-7	TRBD1	14	TRBV18	NA	CASESRDRSYEQYF	TGTGCCAGCGAGTCCCGGGACAGGTCCTACGAGCAGTACTTC
TRBJ2-3	NA	16	TRBV14	NA	CASSPKQGYFTDTQYF	TGTGCCAGCAGCCCAAAACAGGGATACTTCACAGATACGCAGTATTTT
TRBJ2-5	TRBD2	15	TRBV10-1	NA	CASSESSGVWETQYF	TGCGCCAGCAGTGAGTCTAGCGGGGTATGGGAGACCCAGTACTTC
TRBJ2-5	NA	12	TRBV6-5	once	CASGRVQETQYF	TGTGCCAGCGGCAGGGTCCAAGAGACCCAGTACTTC
TRBJ2-1	NA	14	TRBV24-1	NA	CATSDTTSSYEQFF	TGTGCCACCAGTGACACCACTAGCTCTTACGAGCAGTTCTTC
TRBJ2-1	TRBD2	14	TRBV19	NA	CASTTLAGGVEQFF	TGTGCCAGTACAACGTTAGCGGGAGGGGTTGAGCAGTTCTTC
TRBJ1-5	TRBD1	14	TRBV13	many	CASSYQGGNQPQHF	TGTGCCAGCAGCTACCAGGGGGGCAATCAGCCCCAGCATTTT
TRBJ1-1	TRBD1	15	TRBV12-5	NA	CASGLGAGGFTEAFF	TGTGCTAGTGGTTTGGGTGCAGGGGGATTCACTGAAGCTTTCTTT